Listed below are T cell receptor beta chains from one sample, sequenced in a study of CD8 T cells in ankylosing spondylitis. Via MiXCR, TCRdb re-called the 5' RACE reads, giving one row per CDR3 protein. The data contain under 550,000 distinct CDR3 sequences, approximately 26% of them seen just once; the ten biggest clones take up 0.89%. The sample was blood, either unsorted or a sorted T cell fraction (not recorded which). The origin of the receptors is a male donor with ankylosing spondylitis. The CDR3 runs from the conserved cysteine through the conserved F or W. Fields, in order: clone size, V gene, J gene, CDR3 protein. A row's size may be missing; if present it is once, few, many or a size class.

size: .; V: TRBV5-4; J: TRBJ2-1; CDR3: CASSRSGTSGDNEQFF
size: .; V: TRBV4-1; J: TRBJ1-2; CDR3: CASSPREAEIYGYTF
size: few; V: TRBV7-9; J: TRBJ2-5; CDR3: CASSLATGGKETQYF
size: .; V: TRBV12-3/TRBV12-4; J: TRBJ2-7; CDR3: CASSFQGAIYEQYF
size: .; V: TRBV11-2; J: TRBJ2-3; CDR3: CASSSKRDATSTDTQYF
size: .; V: TRBV5-6; J: TRBJ2-5; CDR3: CASSSTLQIRGETQYF
size: .; V: TRBV20-1; J: TRBJ2-1; CDR3: CSARDSGAVLGNEQFF
size: .; V: TRBV24-1; J: TRBJ2-3; CDR3: CATSDPAGEADTQYF
size: .; V: TRBV20-1; J: TRBJ2-3; CDR3: CSAPDSESTDTQYF
size: .; V: TRBV18; J: TRBJ2-1; CDR3: CASSLRPGLGIDEQFF
size: .; V: TRBV5-1; J: TRBJ2-1; CDR3: CASSIGTSGSVWNEQFF
size: .; V: TRBV20-1; J: TRBJ2-3; CDR3: CSANRDLGTDTQYF
size: .; V: TRBV7-8; J: TRBJ1-3; CDR3: CASSLGAGFGNTIYF
size: few; V: TRBV5-6; J: TRBJ2-1; CDR3: CASSLSPTEQFF
size: .; V: TRBV5-5; J: TRBJ2-2; CDR3: CASSTSGTGELFF
size: .; V: TRBV29-1; J: TRBJ2-3; CDR3: CSVATGTDTQYF
size: few; V: TRBV20-1; J: TRBJ2-3; CDR3: CSARGMERGTQYF
size: .; V: TRBV3-1; J: TRBJ1-4; CDR3: CASGQGGNEKLFF
size: few; V: TRBV5-1; J: TRBJ1-1; CDR3: CASSARGNTEAFF
size: few; V: TRBV7-2; J: TRBJ2-1; CDR3: CASSLTSGSFDEQFF
size: few; V: TRBV12-3/TRBV12-4; J: TRBJ2-5; CDR3: CASSFGHFAGVGETQYF
size: few; V: TRBV24-1; J: TRBJ1-5; CDR3: CATSGARHQPQHF
size: many; V: TRBV5-5; J: TRBJ1-1; CDR3: CASSQATNTEAFF
size: few; V: TRBV15; J: TRBJ2-5; CDR3: CATSRGADREETQYF
size: .; V: TRBV20-1; J: TRBJ2-7; CDR3: CSAPRDFAYEQYF
size: .; V: TRBV10-3; J: TRBJ2-5; CDR3: CASRGQGGRETQYF
size: .; V: TRBV3-1; J: TRBJ1-2; CDR3: CASSSQGDGYTF
size: few; V: TRBV20-1; J: TRBJ2-5; CDR3: CSARRTGGRETQYF
size: .; V: TRBV10-3; J: TRBJ1-2; CDR3: CAISLQTGTPQVTNYGYTF
size: once; V: TRBV6-5; J: TRBJ1-1; CDR3: CAGTRAFF
size: few; V: TRBV10-3; J: TRBJ1-5; CDR3: CASGTGESNQPQHF
size: few; V: TRBV4-1; J: TRBJ2-2; CDR3: CASSRMDTGELFF
size: .; V: TRBV28; J: TRBJ1-1; CDR3: CASSFLLGGTEAFF
size: .; V: TRBV10-1; J: TRBJ1-1; CDR3: CASREGQGNVEAFF
size: .; V: TRBV12-3/TRBV12-4; J: TRBJ1-4; CDR3: CASSLGLLEKLFF
size: few; V: TRBV12-3/TRBV12-4; J: TRBJ2-1; CDR3: CASSFGGLANEQFF
size: .; V: TRBV20-1; J: TRBJ2-5; CDR3: CSARDLGAILQETQYF
size: .; V: TRBV2; J: TRBJ1-1; CDR3: CASILRALNTEAFF
size: .; V: TRBV4-2; J: TRBJ2-3; CDR3: CAPNGPPRALFTGEPNTQYF
size: .; V: TRBV5-1; J: TRBJ2-2; CDR3: CASSLGSLSGELFF
size: .; V: TRBV20-1; J: TRBJ2-5; CDR3: CSAMGQGGQETQYF
size: .; V: TRBV6-2/TRBV6-3; J: TRBJ1-5; CDR3: CASSSGTGTYSNQPQHF
size: .; V: TRBV20-1; J: TRBJ2-1; CDR3: CSARGTDLGSYNEQFF
size: .; V: TRBV5-6; J: TRBJ1-1; CDR3: CASSPTPNTEAFF
size: few; V: TRBV24-1; J: TRBJ2-2; CDR3: CATSGTATGPFTGELFF
size: .; V: TRBV4-1; J: TRBJ2-1; CDR3: CASSQEVSGSLF
size: .; V: TRBV18; J: TRBJ2-1; CDR3: CASSPEAGLADLYNEQFF
size: few; V: TRBV5-1; J: TRBJ1-3; CDR3: CASSLEGTNSGNTIYF
size: few; V: TRBV29-1; J: TRBJ2-5; CDR3: CSVERSEQETQYF
size: .; V: TRBV20-1; J: TRBJ1-1; CDR3: CSARRGVRTEAFF
size: .; V: TRBV20-1; J: TRBJ2-3; CDR3: CSAYDRGGTDTQYF
size: few; V: TRBV5-1; J: TRBJ2-3; CDR3: CASSLDHTDTQYF